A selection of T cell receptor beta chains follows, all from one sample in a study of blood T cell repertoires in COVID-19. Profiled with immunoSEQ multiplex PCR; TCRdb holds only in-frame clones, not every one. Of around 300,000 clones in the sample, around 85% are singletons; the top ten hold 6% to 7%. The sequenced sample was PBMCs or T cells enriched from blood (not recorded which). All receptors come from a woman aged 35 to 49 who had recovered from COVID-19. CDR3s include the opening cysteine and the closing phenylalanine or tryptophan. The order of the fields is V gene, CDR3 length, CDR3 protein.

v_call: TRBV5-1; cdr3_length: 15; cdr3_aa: CASSWGGGKDQPQHF
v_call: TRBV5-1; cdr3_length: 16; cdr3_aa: CASSLGGTDSGNTIYF
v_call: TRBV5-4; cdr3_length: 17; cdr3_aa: CASSPSKGDRSSYEQYF
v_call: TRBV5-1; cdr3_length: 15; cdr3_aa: CASRSTGQGLETQYF
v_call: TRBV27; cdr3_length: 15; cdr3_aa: CASSPKRETHNEQFF
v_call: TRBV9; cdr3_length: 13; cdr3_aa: CASSPNGGAEAFF
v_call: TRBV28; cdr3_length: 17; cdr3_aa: CASSPGQGAKRRETQYF
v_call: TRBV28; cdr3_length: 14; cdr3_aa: CASSSTGTSGMQFF
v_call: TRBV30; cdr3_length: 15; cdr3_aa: CAWSVTGTSGNTIYF
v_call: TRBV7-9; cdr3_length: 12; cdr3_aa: CASSLGSEGYTF
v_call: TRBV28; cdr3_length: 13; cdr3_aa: CASSPPGLWGAFF
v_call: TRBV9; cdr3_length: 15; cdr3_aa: CASSDQGHSGNTIYF
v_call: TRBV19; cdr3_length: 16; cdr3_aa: CASSIHGQAGDSPLHF
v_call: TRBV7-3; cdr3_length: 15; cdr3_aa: CASSLTGGPTDTQYF
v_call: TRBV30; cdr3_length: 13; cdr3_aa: CAWSRPLNTEAFF
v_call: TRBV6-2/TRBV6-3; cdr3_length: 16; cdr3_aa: CASSYQTSGTDNEQFF
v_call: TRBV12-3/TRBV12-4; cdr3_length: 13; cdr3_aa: CASSLTENSPLHF
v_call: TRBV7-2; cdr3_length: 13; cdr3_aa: CASSTRTNYEQYF
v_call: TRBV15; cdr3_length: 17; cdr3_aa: CATSRTGGDAASYGYTF
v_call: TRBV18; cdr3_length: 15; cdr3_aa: CASSPPGQPGNTIYF
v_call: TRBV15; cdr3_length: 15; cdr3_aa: CATSRLGALNTEAFF
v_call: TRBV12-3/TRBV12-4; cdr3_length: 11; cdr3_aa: CASSSSEKLFF
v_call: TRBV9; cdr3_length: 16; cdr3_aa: CASSVVVGARTGELFF
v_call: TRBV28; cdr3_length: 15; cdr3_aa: CASTRGGSGANVLTF
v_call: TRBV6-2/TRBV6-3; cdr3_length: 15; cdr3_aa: CASSYRISGRHEQYF
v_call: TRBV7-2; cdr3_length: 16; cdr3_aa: CASSLGGGRGNQPQHF
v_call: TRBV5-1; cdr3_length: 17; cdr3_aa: CASSLAGRSRGFETQYF
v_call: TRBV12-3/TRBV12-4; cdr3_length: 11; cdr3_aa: CASSPYTEAFF
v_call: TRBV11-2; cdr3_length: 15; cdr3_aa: CASSREGFSSGEQFF
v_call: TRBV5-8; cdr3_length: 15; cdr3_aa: CASSLGQGMRDIQYF
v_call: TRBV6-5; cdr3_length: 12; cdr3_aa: CASSANTDTQYF
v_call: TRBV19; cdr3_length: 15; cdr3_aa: CASSLRGDSHQPQHF
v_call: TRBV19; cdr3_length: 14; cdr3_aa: CASRRQAGNEKLFF
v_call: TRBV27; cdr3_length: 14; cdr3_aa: CASSLGLAGYTQYF
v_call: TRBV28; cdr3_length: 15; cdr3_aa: CASNWASEGPDTQYF
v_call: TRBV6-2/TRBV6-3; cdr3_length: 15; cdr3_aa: CASSYSRAENYGYTF
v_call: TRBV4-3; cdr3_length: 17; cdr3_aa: CASSQDLSSGSYNEQFF
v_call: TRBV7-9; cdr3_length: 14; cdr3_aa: CASSSRGAGSPLHF
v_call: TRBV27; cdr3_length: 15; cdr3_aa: CASSSLLAGNYEQYF
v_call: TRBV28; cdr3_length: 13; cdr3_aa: CASSPTGPYEQYF
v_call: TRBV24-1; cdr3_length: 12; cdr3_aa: CATSREGQPQHF
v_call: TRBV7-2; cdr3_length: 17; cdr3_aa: CASSLPLARGPTDTQYF
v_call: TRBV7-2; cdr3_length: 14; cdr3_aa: CASSPSGRAGEQFF
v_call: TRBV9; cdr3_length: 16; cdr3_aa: CASSELAESSYNEQFF
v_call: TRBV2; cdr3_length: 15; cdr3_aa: CASSVGQGLSYEQYF
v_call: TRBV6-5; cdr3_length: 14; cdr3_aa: CASRGGLTYNEQFF
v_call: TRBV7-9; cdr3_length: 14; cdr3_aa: CASSSKGDQETQYF